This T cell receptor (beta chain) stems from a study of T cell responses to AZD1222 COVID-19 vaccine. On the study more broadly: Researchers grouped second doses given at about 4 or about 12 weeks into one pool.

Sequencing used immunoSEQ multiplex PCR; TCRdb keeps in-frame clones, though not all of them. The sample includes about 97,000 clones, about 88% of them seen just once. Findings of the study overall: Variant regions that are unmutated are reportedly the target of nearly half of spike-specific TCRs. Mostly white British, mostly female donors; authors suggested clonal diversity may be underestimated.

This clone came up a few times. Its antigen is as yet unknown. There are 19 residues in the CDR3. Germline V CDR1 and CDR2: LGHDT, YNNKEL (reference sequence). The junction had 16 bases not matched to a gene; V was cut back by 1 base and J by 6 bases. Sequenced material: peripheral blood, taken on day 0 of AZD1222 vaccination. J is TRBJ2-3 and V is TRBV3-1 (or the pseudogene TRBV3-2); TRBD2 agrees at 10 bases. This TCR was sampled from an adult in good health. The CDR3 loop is CASSQGREGAGGPLDTQYF. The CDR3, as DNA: TGTGCCAGCAGCCAAGGTAGAGAGGGAGCGGGGGGGCCGTTGGATACGCAGTATTTT.